This T cell receptor beta chain is from a study of blood T cell repertoires in COVID-19. Study as a whole: Acute and convalescent COVID-19 samples came from the United States, Italy and Spain.

Original processing methods: Amplifying reference gene primers gave estimates of nucleated cell counts. This table comes from immunoSEQ multiplex PCR, and its TCRdb copy is limited to in-frame clones, with some not included. D and trimming were read from the DNA, whereas the V and J calls and clone size are those reported in that table. The sample contains about 350,000 clones, approximately 90% of which appear only once. The CDR3 runs to 13 residues. The V and J ends lost 0 bases and 9 bases respectively, with 12 bases between them. Germline V gene sequence: CDR1 SGDLS, CDR2 YYNGEE. The source of this sequence is a woman between 55 and 75 years old with COVID-19, enrolled during active disease. The chain uses TRBV9 and TRBJ1-1, with D possibly TRBD1 on 5 matching bases. The specimen was peripheral blood. This chain's CDR3 is CASSVDGDSQAFF. The CDR3 nucleotides read TGTGCCAGCAGCGTAGACGGGGACTCCCAAGCTTTCTTT.